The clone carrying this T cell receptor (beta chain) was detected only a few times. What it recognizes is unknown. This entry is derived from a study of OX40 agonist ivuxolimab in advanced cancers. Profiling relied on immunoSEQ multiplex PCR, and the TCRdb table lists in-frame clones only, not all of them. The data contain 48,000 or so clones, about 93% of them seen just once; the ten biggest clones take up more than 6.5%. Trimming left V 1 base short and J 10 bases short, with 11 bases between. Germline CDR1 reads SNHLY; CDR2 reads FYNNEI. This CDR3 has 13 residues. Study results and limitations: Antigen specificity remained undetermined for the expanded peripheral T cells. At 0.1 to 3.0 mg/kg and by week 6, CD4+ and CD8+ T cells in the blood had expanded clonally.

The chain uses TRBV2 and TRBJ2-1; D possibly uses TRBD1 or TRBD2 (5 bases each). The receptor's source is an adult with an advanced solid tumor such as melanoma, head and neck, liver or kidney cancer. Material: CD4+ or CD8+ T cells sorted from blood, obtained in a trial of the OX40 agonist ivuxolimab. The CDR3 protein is CASSEDPRGEQFF. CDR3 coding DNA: TGTGCCAGCAGTGAAGACCCGAGGGGCGAGCAGTTCTTC.